This T cell receptor beta chain appears in the sequencing data of a study of CD8 T cell repertoires and HIV-1 epitope variants. This CDR3 is built from 12 residues. The V gene's germline CDR1 is MNHEY and CDR2 SVGAGI. The germline V and J ends were trimmed by 3 bases and 8 bases, with 8 bases remaining between them. TCRdb's copy holds only in-frame clones and misses some; the assay was immunoSEQ multiplex PCR. This sample yields tens of thousands of clones, of which roughly four fifths are seen a single time; roughly 26% belongs to the top ten. The sequenced sample consisted of uncultured baseline CD8+ T cells from peripheral blood mononuclear cells (PBMCs). The chain links TRBV6-5 to TRBJ2-1; D not certain. The receptor was isolated from a male donor with HIV. CDR3 protein: CASSYGFHEQFF. The CDR3, as DNA: TGTGCCAGCAGTTATGGGTTCCATGAGCAGTTCTTC.